This T cell receptor beta chain was captured in a study of graft-versus-host responses after intestinal transplantation. At the level of the study: Transplant recipients had multivisceral, liver-intestinal, or isolated intestinal grafts. All of the recipients had induction that used anti-thymocyte globulin, then tacrolimus and steroids for 2 to 3 years. The study, taken as a whole, reports: GvH clones surfaced in recipient marrow, some emerging earlier in ileum or blood.

Comment on this clone: Its antigen is unidentified.

Germline V gives CDR1 SGHKS, CDR2 YYEKEE (reference sequence). V was trimmed by 0 bases and J by 0 bases, leaving 7 bases between them. This CDR3 spans 14 amino acids. Produced via immunoSEQ multiplex PCR; TCRdb's table is partial and in-frame only. The sample has 50,000 to 75,000 clones; 94% are singletons. The source of this sequence is a human donor who was the organ donor for an intestinal transplant. This material consisted of unstimulated CD4+ T cells sorted from spleen or lymph node cells, taken before transplant. V gene TRBV5-5 combines with J gene TRBJ2-7, with D tentatively TRBD1 or TRBD2 (6 bases each). The DNA for the CDR3 is TGTGCCAGCAGCTTGGAGGGGGGCTCCTACGAGCAGTACTTC. Protein: CASSLEGGSYEQYF. The full variable domain, completed using reference TRBV5-5 and TRBJ2-7, is DAGVTQSPTHLIKTRGQQVTLRCSPISGHKSVSWYQQVLGQGPQFIFQYYEKEERGRGNFPDRFSARQFPNYSSELNVNALLLGDSALYLCASSLEGGSYEQYFGPGTRLTVT.